This T cell receptor beta chain comes out of a study of CD8+ T cells in alopecia areata. About this clone: Its antigen is unidentified.

Broader study findings: In lesional scalp, particularly from alopecia totalis/universalis, clonality was higher than in normal scalp. Within the top 100, expanded CD8+ clones significantly decreased with tofacitinib, as did scalp clonality.

J lost 3 bases, V lost 6 bases, and 7 bases had no gene match. The CDR3 is 14 residues long. Germline V lookup: CDR1 KGHSH, CDR2 LQKENI. Treatment given: oral pan-JAK inhibitor, 5-10 mg twice daily. From alopecia areata patients, lesional scalp punch biopsies and peripheral blood were collected. Sequencing used cDNA as its template, made by extracting RNA and reverse transcribing it. The table came from immunoSEQ multiplex PCR; TCRdb's copy has only in-frame clones and leaves some out. The data show approximately 170,000 clones, approximately 62% seen once. This TCR derives from a human donor with alopecia areata. The V gene is TRBV18, the J gene TRBJ1-1, with 7 positions matching TRBD1. This material consisted of CD4+ T cells sorted from blood, taken at week 24, from a patient treated with tofacitinib. The CDR3 protein is CASSFRDSDTEAFF. DNA of the CDR3: TGTGCCAGCTCGTTCCGGGACAGCGACACTGAAGCTTTCTTT.